This T cell receptor beta chain was identified in a study of blood T cells in healthy people across ages. Per sample, at least 6 micrograms of total RNA were extracted. The authors ran a second PCR of roughly 6 to 12 cycles using a sample-barcoded 5' primer and a J-beta primer mix. Each cDNA was tagged by a template-switch adaptor containing 12 random nucleotides. Each CDR3 protein gets one entry after TCRdb re-called the 5' RACE reads with MiXCR. Among about 1.6 million distinct CDR3 sequences listed, about 31% were seen once. The J segment lost 2 bases and the V segment lost 1 base, leaving 8 bases of the junction unmatched. The CDR3 contains 16 residues. CDR1 is SGHDT and CDR2 is YYEEEE in the germline V gene.

The chain joins TRBV5-6 to TRBJ2-5; 7 positions agree with TRBD1. The sequence came from a woman aged 30 to 39 in good health. Specimen: blood. In nucleotides, the CDR3 is TGTGCCAGCAGCTTGCTGGGACAGCCTGAACAAGAGACCCAGTACTTC. This sequence encodes CASSLLGQPEQETQYF.